The rows below give T cell receptor beta chains drawn from one sample of a study of T cells after yellow fever vaccination. TCRdb analysed the 5' RACE reads with MiXCR anew, one entry per CDR3 protein. The sample contains approximately 70,000 distinct CDR3 sequences, about 7.7% of which appear only once. This material consisted of CD8+ T cells sorted from PBMCs, taken about 10 days after the first yellow fever vaccination. These receptors all come from a man between 18 and 29 years old who received the YFV17D yellow fever vaccine. Both conserved end residues are part of each CDR3. A D gene is named only where the DNA matches it firmly. Size is stated for part of the rows, as once, few or many counts, or as a class when the clone is expanded.

>many|TRBV12-3/TRBV12-4|TRBJ1-6|.
TGTGCCAGCAGCCCTGGACACGCTGAACCCCTCCACTTT
CASSPGHAEPLHF
>few|TRBV7-3|TRBJ2-2|TRBD2
TGTGCCAGCAGCTTATATGGAGCGGGGGACACCGGGGAGCTGTTTTTT
CASSLYGAGDTGELFF
>many|TRBV11-2|TRBJ2-3|.
TGTGCCAGCAGCTTGTCTCGGGGCACAGATACGCAGTATTTT
CASSLSRGTDTQYF
>many|TRBV12-3/TRBV12-4|TRBJ2-2|.
TGTGCCAGCAGAGCGGAACACTTATCCACCGGGGAGCTGTTTTTT
CASRAEHLSTGELFF
>many|TRBV9|TRBJ2-1|.
TGTGCCAGCAGCGTAGGAGAGGGCGTCTACAATGAGCAGTTCTTC
CASSVGEGVYNEQFF
>many|TRBV4-3|TRBJ1-5|TRBD1
TGCGCCAGCAGCCAGGGGGGACAGGGGGTAAATCAGCCCCAGCATTTT
CASSQGGQGVNQPQHF
>.|TRBV9|TRBJ2-1|.
TGTGCCAGCAGCGTAGAAATGTCAGACAATGAGCAGTTCTTC
CASSVEMSDNEQFF
>many|TRBV4-3|TRBJ1-1|.
TGCGCCAGCAGCCTTCGAGAGGGAGGAACTGAAGCTTTCTTT
CASSLREGGTEAFF
>few|TRBV4-2|TRBJ1-2|.
TGTGCCAGCAGCCAAGGAGGGGAGTATGGCTACACCTTC
CASSQGGEYGYTF
>many|TRBV4-2|TRBJ2-7|.
TGTGCCAGCAGCCCGGACACATCCTACGAGCAGTACTTC
CASSPDTSYEQYF
>.|TRBV10-3|TRBJ2-7|.
TGTGCCATCAGTGAGGGAGATAGCTACGAGCAGTACTTC
CAISEGDSYEQYF